A selection of T cell receptor beta chains follows, all from one sample in a study of CD8 T cells in Susac syndrome. TCRdb ran MiXCR on the immunoSEQ multiplex PCR reads and lists one entry per CDR3 protein. Counted here are approximately 130,000 distinct CDR3 sequences, around 91% occurring once; the ten biggest clones make up around 0.24%. The source material was CD8+ T cells from PBMCs. These receptors were taken from a human donor with multiple sclerosis. Both conserved end residues are part of each CDR3. A D gene is named only where the DNA matches it firmly. Clone size is stated in some rows and not others, as once, few, many or a class when expanded.

clone size	J gene	D gene	V gene	CDR3 DNA	CDR3 protein
-	TRBJ1-1	-	TRBV29-1	TGCAGCGTTGATTCCCGGGGAATGGGGACTGAAGCTTTCTTT	CSVDSRGMGTEAFF
-	TRBJ2-7	TRBD1	TRBV23-1	TGCGCCAGTCCGACAGGGGGCGAATCCTACGAGCAGTACTTC	CASPTGGESYEQYF
-	TRBJ2-5	TRBD2	TRBV4-2	TGTGCCAGCAGCCCGTTAGCGGGAGGTTTCCAAGAGACCCAGTACTTC	CASSPLAGGFQETQYF
-	TRBJ1-2	TRBD1	TRBV19	TGTGCCAGTACGAGCCGGGACAGACGATCCTATGGCTACACCTTC	CASTSRDRRSYGYTF
-	TRBJ2-7	-	TRBV27	TGTGCCAGCAGGCCGATAGACAGTGCCTACGAGCAGTACTTC	CASRPIDSAYEQYF
-	TRBJ2-1	TRBD1	TRBV9	TGTGCCAGCAGCGCCGGGACAGACTACAATGAGCAGTTCTTC	CASSAGTDYNEQFF
-	TRBJ1-2	TRBD1	TRBV11-2	TGTGCCAGCAGCCCAGTGACAGGGAGAGGCTACACCTTC	CASSPVTGRGYTF
-	TRBJ2-2	-	TRBV12-3/TRBV12-4	TGTGCCAGCAGTGCCGGGACGCATTCCACCGGGGAGCTGTTTTTT	CASSAGTHSTGELFF
-	TRBJ1-1	TRBD1	TRBV29-1	TGCAGCGGAGCAGGGGGCGTGCGGACTGAAGCTTTCTTT	CSGAGGVRTEAFF
once	TRBJ2-3	TRBD2	TRBV29-1	TGCAGCGTTGAGGGGTTGTTGGAGGGCGGGAGGGCCGGAGATACGCAGTATTTT	CSVEGLLEGGRAGDTQYF
once	TRBJ1-2	TRBD1	TRBV12-5	TGTGCTAGTGGGGACAGGGGCTATGGCTACACCTTC	CASGDRGYGYTF
-	TRBJ1-2	-	TRBV29-1	TGCAGCGTTGAGGTCTCCTATGGCTACACCTTC	CSVEVSYGYTF
-	TRBJ1-5	-	TRBV20-1	TGCAGTGCTAGCGCAGGTTTTTATAGCAATCAGCCCCAGCATTTT	CSASAGFYSNQPQHF
-	TRBJ2-7	-	TRBV19	TGTGCCGTATCGGGACCCCTGGAAGGCGAGCAGTACTTC	CAVSGPLEGEQYF
-	TRBJ2-6	-	TRBV29-1	TGCAGCGTTGGCTCCTCTGGGGCCAACGTCCTGACTTTC	CSVGSSGANVLTF
-	TRBJ1-2	-	TRBV6-1	TGTGCCAGCAGTGAAGTCGCGGCGCCTGGTTATGGCTACACCTTC	CASSEVAAPGYGYTF